What follows describes a single TCR beta chain. Here immunoSEQ multiplex PCR was the method, and the copy in TCRdb shows in-frame clones only, minus some. Of 120,000 or so clones listed, roughly 86% were seen once; the top ten hold 2.4%. This sample is part of a study of PD-L1 blockade in urothelial cancer. Study in general: Blood analysis was done at 3 weeks (second dose) and 6 weeks after treatment began.

The V and J ends lost 2 bases and 6 bases respectively, with 23 bases between them. The CDR3 spans 18 residues. Germline-derived CDR1 and CDR2 are MNHEY and SMNVEV (reference sequence). Stated time point: peripheral blood 6 weeks after treatment start. Patients were living with locally advanced or metastatic urothelial carcinoma. This specimen consisted of PBMCs, obtained around atezolizumab (anti-PD-L1) treatment. The chain uses TRBV27 and TRBJ1-5; perhaps TRBD1 as D (6 bases). This clonotype was sampled from a man over 45 with urothelial cancer. Here the CDR3 reads CASSLRGQIGKSSQPQHF. The CDR3 DNA sequence: TGTGCCAGCAGTTTAAGGGGACAAATCGGGAAGAGTAGTCAGCCCCAGCATTTT.